This T cell receptor beta chain was sequenced during a study of cytomegalovirus exposure and HLA in healthy donors. Whole-study context: Drawn from HLA-typed donors, 80 million to 100 million unique TCRs were held in an early data release. Findings of the study overall: The CMV antigen specificity of a few CMV-associated chains was confirmed through in vitro analysis.

A remark on this clone: Its target is not known.

The V end was cut by 2 bases, the J end by 1 base, with 14 bases between. Germline values: CDR1 KGHSH, CDR2 LQKENI. CDR3 size: 16 residues. The PCR made use of 60 Vbeta and 13 Jbeta primers. The repertoire was sequenced with immunoSEQ multiplex PCR; TCRdb's copy has only in-frame clones and lacks some. The sample holds 150,000 to 200,000 clones, 70% to 90% seen once. Sequencing input: PBMCs. This chain uses TRBV18 with TRBJ1-1, with D unclear. The receptor comes from a man aged 25 to 40 in good health and CMV-seropositive. CDR3 DNA sequence: TGTGCCAGCTCACCAAGACATGCCAGACAGAACACTGAAGCTTTCTTT. This sequence encodes CASSPRHARQNTEAFF.